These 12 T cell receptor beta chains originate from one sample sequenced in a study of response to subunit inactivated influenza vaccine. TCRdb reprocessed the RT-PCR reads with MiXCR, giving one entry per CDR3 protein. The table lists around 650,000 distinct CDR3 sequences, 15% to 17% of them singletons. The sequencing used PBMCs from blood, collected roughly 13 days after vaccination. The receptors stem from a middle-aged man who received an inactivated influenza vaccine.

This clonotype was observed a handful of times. As DNA, the CDR3 is TGCGCCAGCAGCGAGGGGACTAGCGGAAACATTCAGTACTTC. Encoded protein: CASSEGTSGNIQYF. V and J are TRBV5-1 and TRBJ2-4; 11 bases fit TRBD2. There are 14 residues in the CDR3. The V gene's germline CDR1 is SGHRS and CDR2 YFSETQ. V was clipped by 4 bases and J by 6 bases; unmatched bases: 3.

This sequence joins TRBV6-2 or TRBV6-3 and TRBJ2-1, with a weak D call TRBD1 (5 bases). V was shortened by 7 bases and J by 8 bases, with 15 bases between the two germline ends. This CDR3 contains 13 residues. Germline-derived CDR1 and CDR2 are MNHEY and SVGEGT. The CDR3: CASTLIQGYEQFF. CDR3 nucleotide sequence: TGTGCCAGCACCCTAATTCAGGGTTATGAGCAGTTCTTC.

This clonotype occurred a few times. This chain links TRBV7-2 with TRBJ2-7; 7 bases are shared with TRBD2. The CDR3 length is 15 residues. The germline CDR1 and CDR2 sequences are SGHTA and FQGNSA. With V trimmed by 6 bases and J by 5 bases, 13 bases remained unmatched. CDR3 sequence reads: CASSFTTSVYHEQYF. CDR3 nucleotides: TGTGCCAGCAGTTTTACTACTAGCGTTTACCACGAGCAGTACTTC.

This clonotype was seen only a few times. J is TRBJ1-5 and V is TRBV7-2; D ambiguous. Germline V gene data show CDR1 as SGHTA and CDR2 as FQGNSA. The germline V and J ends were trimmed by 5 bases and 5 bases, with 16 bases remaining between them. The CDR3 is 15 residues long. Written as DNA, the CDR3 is TGTGCCAGCAGCCCCCGGGGAGGACCTTATCAGCCCCAGCATTTT. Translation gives CASSPRGGPYQPQHF.

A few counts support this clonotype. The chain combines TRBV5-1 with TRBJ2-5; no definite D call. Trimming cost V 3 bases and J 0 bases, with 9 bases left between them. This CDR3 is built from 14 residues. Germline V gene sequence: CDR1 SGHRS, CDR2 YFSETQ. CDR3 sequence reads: CASSYGSYQETQYF. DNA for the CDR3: TGCGCCAGCAGCTACGGGTCGTACCAAGAGACCCAGTACTTC.

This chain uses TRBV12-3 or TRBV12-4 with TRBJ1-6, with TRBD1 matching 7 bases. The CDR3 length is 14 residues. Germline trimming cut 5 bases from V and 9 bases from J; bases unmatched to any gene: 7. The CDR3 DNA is TGTGCCAGCAGTCCACAGGGGCTAGGTTCACCCCTCCACTTT. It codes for CASSPQGLGSPLHF.

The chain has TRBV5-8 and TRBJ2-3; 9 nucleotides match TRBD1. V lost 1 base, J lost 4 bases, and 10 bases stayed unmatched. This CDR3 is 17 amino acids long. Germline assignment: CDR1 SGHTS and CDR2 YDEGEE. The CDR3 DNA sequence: TGTGCCAGCAGCTTGTTGGTTGGGACAGGGAGAGCAGATACGCAGTATTTT. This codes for CASSLLVGTGRADTQYF.

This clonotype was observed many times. CDR3 sequence: CASSKRRQETQYF. CDR3 in DNA: TGTGCCAGCAGCAAGAGGAGACAAGAGACCCAGTACTTC. The chain employs TRBV21-1 and TRBJ2-5. TRBV21-1 is tagged as a pseudogene. The CDR3 spans 13 residues.

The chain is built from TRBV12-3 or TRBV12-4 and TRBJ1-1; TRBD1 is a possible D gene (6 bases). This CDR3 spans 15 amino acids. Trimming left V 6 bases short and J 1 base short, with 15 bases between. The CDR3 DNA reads TGTGCCAGCAGCCCGTTAGGGGGACAGAACACTGAAGCTTTCTTT. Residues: CASSPLGGQNTEAFF.

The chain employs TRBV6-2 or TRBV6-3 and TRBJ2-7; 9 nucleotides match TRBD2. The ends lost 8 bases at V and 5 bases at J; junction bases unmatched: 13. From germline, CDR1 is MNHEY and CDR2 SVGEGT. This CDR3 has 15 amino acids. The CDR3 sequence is CASLRRHSGSDEQYF. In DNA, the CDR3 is TGTGCCAGCCTTAGGAGACATAGCGGGAGTGACGAGCAGTACTTC.

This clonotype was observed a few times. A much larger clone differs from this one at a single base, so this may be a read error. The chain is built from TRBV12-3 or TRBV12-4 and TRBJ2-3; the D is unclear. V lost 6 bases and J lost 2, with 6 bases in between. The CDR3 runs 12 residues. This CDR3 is CASSTNTDTQYF. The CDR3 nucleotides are TGTGCCAGCAGCACTAACACAGATACGCAGTATTTT.

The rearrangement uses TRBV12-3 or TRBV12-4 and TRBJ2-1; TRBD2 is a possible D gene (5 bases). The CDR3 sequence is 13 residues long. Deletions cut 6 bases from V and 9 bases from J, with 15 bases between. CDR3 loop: CASSRGYGVEQFF. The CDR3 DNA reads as TGTGCCAGCAGCCGTGGATACGGGGTTGAGCAGTTCTTC.